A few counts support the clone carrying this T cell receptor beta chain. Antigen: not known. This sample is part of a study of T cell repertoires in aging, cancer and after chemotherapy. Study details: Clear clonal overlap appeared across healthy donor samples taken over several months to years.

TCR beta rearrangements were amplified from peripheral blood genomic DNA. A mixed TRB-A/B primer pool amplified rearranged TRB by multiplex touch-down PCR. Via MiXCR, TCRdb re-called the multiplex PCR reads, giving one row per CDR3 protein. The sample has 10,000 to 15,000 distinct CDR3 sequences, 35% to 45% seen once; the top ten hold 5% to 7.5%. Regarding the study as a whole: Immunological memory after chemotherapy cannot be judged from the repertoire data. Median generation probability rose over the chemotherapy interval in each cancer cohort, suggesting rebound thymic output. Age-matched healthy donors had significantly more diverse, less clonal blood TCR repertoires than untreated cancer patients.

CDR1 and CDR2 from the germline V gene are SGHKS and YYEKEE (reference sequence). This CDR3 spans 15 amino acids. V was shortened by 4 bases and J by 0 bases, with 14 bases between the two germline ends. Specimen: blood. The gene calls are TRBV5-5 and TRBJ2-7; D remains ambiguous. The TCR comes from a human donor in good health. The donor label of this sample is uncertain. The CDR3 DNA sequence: TGTGCCAGCAGCCTTCGCGTGTGGGGCTCCTACGAGCAGTACTTC. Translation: CASSLRVWGSYEQYF.